This TCR beta chain was identified during a study of T cells after yellow fever vaccination. TCRdb fed the 5' RACE reads into MiXCR, producing one record per CDR3 protein. The sample carries about 430,000 distinct CDR3 sequences, roughly a sixth recorded once. After removal of 5 bases from V and 11 bases from J, the junction contained 15 bases not matched to a gene. This CDR3 has 15 amino acids. Sequencing was performed on PBMCs, taken before the yellow fever booster vaccination. The chain couples TRBV12-3 or TRBV12-4 to TRBJ1-5; TRBD1 matches at 7 bases. This TCR was recovered from a man between 18 and 35 years old who received the YFV17D yellow fever vaccine. DNA for the CDR3: TGTGCCAGCAGTCCACAGGGGACCCTGAGGTCAGCCCAGCATTTT. This translates into CASSPQGTLRSAQHF.